A selection of T cell receptor beta chains follows, all from one sample in a study of blood T cell repertoires in COVID-19. Generated by immunoSEQ multiplex PCR, the TCRdb table keeps only in-frame clones and is missing some. The repertoire holds about 160,000 clones, with approximately 90% as singletons. Sequencing was carried out using peripheral blood. The origin of the receptors is a young man with acute or convalescent COVID-19. The CDR3 runs from the conserved cysteine through the conserved F or W. D genes are given only for firm matches. Clone size is given for some rows only: seen once, a few or many times, or a class if the clone is expanded.

>TRBJ1-1|NA|TRBV5-5|NA
CASSARDPNTEAFF
TGTGCCAGCAGCGCCAGGGATCCGAACACTGAAGCTTTCTTT
>TRBJ2-7|NA|TRBV5-6|NA
CASSSGGSSYEQYF
TGTGCCAGCAGCTCTGGGGGGAGCTCCTACGAGCAGTACTTC
>TRBJ2-3|TRBD2|TRBV7-9|NA
CASSHLAGGTDTQYF
TGTGCCAGCAGCCATTTAGCGGGAGGCACAGATACGCAGTATTTT
>TRBJ1-3|NA|TRBV29-1|NA
CSAIQGSGNTIYF
TGCAGCGCCATACAGGGCTCTGGAAACACCATATATTTT
>TRBJ1-1|NA|TRBV7-8|NA
CASVKMGEDTEAFF
TGTGCCAGCGTGAAAATGGGGGAGGACACTGAAGCTTTCTTT
>TRBJ2-7|NA|TRBV5-5|NA
CASSLEGAYEQYF
TGTGCCAGCAGCTTGGAGGGGGCCTACGAGCAGTACTTC
>TRBJ2-7|TRBD1|TRBV5-1|few
CASSLWGTGDMGEQYF
TGCGCCAGCAGCCTGTGGGGGACAGGGGATATGGGCGAGCAGTACTTC
>TRBJ1-1|NA|TRBV20-1|NA
CSASVEEGAFF
TGCAGTGCTAGCGTGGAGGAAGGGGCTTTCTTT
>TRBJ1-2|TRBD1|TRBV7-7|few
CASSPLPGGGYGYTF
TGTGCCAGCAGCCCACTCCCAGGGGGCGGATATGGCTACACCTTC
>TRBJ1-5|NA|TRBV19|NA
CASSIPKSGTFRGQPQHF
TGTGCCAGTAGTATCCCGAAGTCCGGGACATTCAGGGGTCAGCCCCAGCATTTT
>TRBJ2-5|TRBD2|TRBV10-3|once
CAISDEGGETQYF
TGTGCCATCAGTGACGAGGGAGGGGAGACCCAGTACTTC
>TRBJ1-1|NA|TRBV19|few
CASSMNPGTTDTEAFF
TGTGCCAGTAGTATGAACCCCGGGACAACGGACACTGAAGCTTTCTTT
>TRBJ1-2|TRBD1|TRBV9|NA
CASSVRTGANYGYTF
TGTGCCAGCAGCGTTCGGACAGGGGCTAACTATGGCTACACCTTC
>TRBJ1-5|NA|TRBV30|NA
CAWSDFGGGNQPQHF
TGTGCCTGGAGTGACTTCGGGGGAGGCAATCAGCCCCAGCATTTT
>TRBJ1-1|NA|TRBV7-9|NA
CASRFRDPEAFF
TGTGCCAGCAGATTCAGGGATCCTGAAGCTTTCTTT
>TRBJ1-2|NA|TRBV7-2|NA
CASSSYSRVAGYTF
TGTGCCAGCAGCTCATACTCCAGGGTGGCTGGCTACACCTTC
>TRBJ1-4|NA|TRBV14|NA
CASSQAAHPSNEKLFF
TGTGCCAGCAGCCAAGCCGCACATCCGTCTAATGAAAAACTGTTTTTT
>TRBJ1-6|TRBD1|TRBV11-2|NA
CASSQGQGGSPLHF
TGTGCCAGCAGCCAGGGACAGGGAGGGTCACCCCTCCACTTT
>TRBJ1-2|NA|TRBV6-6|NA
CASSYAVNYGYTF
TGTGCCAGCAGTTACGCAGTTAACTATGGCTACACCTTC
>TRBJ2-7|TRBD2|TRBV5-1|NA
CASTGGGAGSYEQYF
TGCGCCAGCACGGGGGGGGGCGCGGGCTCCTACGAGCAGTACTTC
>TRBJ2-7|NA|TRBV6-5|NA
CASRVQGTYEQYF
TGTGCCAGCAGAGTACAGGGAACCTACGAGCAGTACTTC
>TRBJ1-5|TRBD1|TRBV7-2|NA
CASSGTGGFDSNQPQHF
TGTGCCAGCAGCGGTACAGGGGGCTTTGATAGCAATCAGCCCCAGCATTTT
>TRBJ2-3|TRBD1|TRBV5-1|NA
CASSAGTEPQYF
TGCGCCAGCAGCGCCGGGACAGAACCACAGTATTTT
>TRBJ2-7|TRBD2|TRBV3-1/TRBV3-2|NA
CASSQTETSGDYEQYF
TGTGCCAGCAGCCAAACAGAGACTAGCGGGGACTACGAGCAGTACTTC
>TRBJ2-5|NA|TRBV24-1|NA
CATSEGSMETQYF
TGTGCCACCAGTGAGGGCAGCATGGAGACCCAGTACTTC
>TRBJ1-3|TRBD1|TRBV5-6|NA
CASSFTGGPSGNTIYF
TGTGCCAGCAGCTTTACAGGGGGGCCCTCTGGAAACACCATATATTTT
>TRBJ2-2|NA|TRBV4-1|NA
CASSQGRALRTGELFF
TGCGCCAGCAGCCAAGGCAGGGCTCTTAGGACCGGGGAGCTGTTTTTT
>TRBJ2-1|NA|TRBV5-5|NA
CASSLVRERGEQFF
TGTGCCAGCAGCTTGGTGCGTGAGAGAGGTGAGCAGTTCTTC
>TRBJ1-6|NA|TRBV19|NA
CASSFRTMTAAYNSPLHF
TGTGCCAGTAGTTTTCGGACGATGACAGCCGCTTATAATTCACCCCTCCACTTT
>TRBJ2-4|TRBD2|TRBV18|NA
CASRGGVKNIQYF
TGTGCCAGCCGCGGGGGTGTGAAAAACATTCAGTACTTC
>TRBJ2-6|NA|TRBV5-6|NA
CATLQGNGANVLTF
TGTGCCACCCTACAGGGTAATGGGGCCAACGTCCTGACTTTC
>TRBJ2-1|NA|TRBV7-8|few
CASSLPGFNNEQFF
TGTGCCAGCAGCTTACCAGGGTTCAACAATGAGCAGTTCTTC
>TRBJ2-3|NA|TRBV19|NA
CASRSPGDTQYF
TGTGCCAGTCGATCCCCAGGGGATACGCAGTATTTT
>TRBJ2-7|NA|TRBV2|NA
CASTGDSYEQYF
TGTGCCAGCACAGGGGACTCCTACGAGCAGTACTTC
>TRBJ2-7|NA|TRBV6-5|NA
CASSYSITHTREQYF
TGTGCCAGCAGTTACTCGATAACGCACACGAGGGAGCAGTACTTC
>TRBJ1-3|NA|TRBV5-6|NA
CASSPGYPSTGNTIYF
TGTGCCAGCAGCCCGGGGTACCCGAGCACTGGAAACACCATATATTTT
>TRBJ1-5|NA|TRBV5-8|NA
CASSLAGVTHF
TGTGCCAGCAGCTTGGCCGGGGTCACGCATTTT
>TRBJ1-2|NA|TRBV2|NA
CASSSGAQYGYTF
TGTGCCAGCTCCTCAGGGGCTCAGTATGGCTACACCTTC
>TRBJ2-7|TRBD2|TRBV7-2|NA
CASSLGFASGSGRFYEQYF
TGTGCCAGCAGCTTAGGGTTCGCTAGCGGGAGCGGGAGGTTCTACGAGCAGTACTTC
>TRBJ1-3|TRBD1|TRBV6-5|NA
CATQLDRGHGNTIYF
TGTGCCACCCAACTGGACAGGGGGCACGGAAACACCATATATTTT